These 27 T cell receptor beta chains share one sample of origin, sequenced in a study of blood T cell repertoires in COVID-19. The repertoire was sequenced with immunoSEQ multiplex PCR; TCRdb's copy has only in-frame clones and lacks some. Found here are about 300,000 clones, 86% of them singletons; the top ten hold 1.6%. The sequencing sample was made of peripheral blood. These receptors were obtained from a woman aged 50 to 60 with acute or convalescent COVID-19.

The chain carries TRBV9 and TRBJ2-1, with D perhaps matching TRBD2 (5 bases). The germline V gene has CDR1 SGDLS and CDR2 YYNGEE. Trimming removed 4 bases from V and 4 bases from J, with 18 bases in between. This CDR3 is 16 amino acids long. This CDR3 reads CASSPTPGLDYNEQFF. DNA of the CDR3: TGTGCCAGCAGCCCTACACCCGGACTGGATTACAATGAGCAGTTCTTC.

The V and J genes are TRBV6-5 and TRBJ1-3; possible D gene TRBD1, 6 bases. The CDR3 has 15 residues. Trimming pared 6 bases from V and 0 bases from J, leaving 12 bases between. Germline V lookup: CDR1 MNHEY, CDR2 SVGAGI. CDR3 amino acids: CASSNPRGSGNTIYF. CDR3 bases: TGTGCCAGCAGCAATCCCAGGGGCTCTGGAAACACCATATATTTT.

This clone was seen a few times. This chain connects TRBV4-1 to TRBJ1-4; possibly TRBD1 for D (5 bases). Germline values: CDR1 MGHRA, CDR2 YSYEKL. The CDR3 runs 14 residues. V dropped 7 bases and J dropped 11 bases, with 20 bases sitting between them. The CDR3 spells CASTLPGGGPKLFF. CDR3 nucleotides: TGCGCCAGCACCCTACCCGGCGGGGGACCTAAACTGTTTTTT.

Of note for this clone: The same CDR3 also results from other DNA sequences found in this sample. The gene calls are TRBV5-1 and TRBJ2-7; 8 positions match TRBD1. V dropped 4 bases and J dropped 3; count of bases not matched to a gene: 6. Germline V gene sequence: CDR1 SGHRS, CDR2 YFSETQ. This CDR3 is built from 14 residues. The CDR3 DNA follows: TGCGCCAGCAGCCTAGGACAGGGTGTCTACGAGCAGTACTTC. Protein product: CASSLGQGVYEQYF. Full variable domain (remainder filled in from reference TRBV5-1 and TRBJ2-7): KAGVTQTPRYLIKTRGQQVTLSCSPISGHRSVSWYQQTPGQGLQFLFEYFSETQRNKGNFPGRFSGRQFSNSRSEMNVSTLELGDSALYLCASSLGQGVYEQYFGPGTRLTVT.

The genes are TRBV5-4 and TRBJ2-5; D may be TRBD2 (6 bases). Trimming cost V 0 bases and J 0 bases, with 9 bases left between them. CDR3 length: 15 residues. Germline lookup yields CDR1 SGHNT and CDR2 YYREEE (reference sequence). The CDR3: CASSLEPGDQETQYF. CDR3 nucleotides: TGTGCCAGCAGCTTGGAGCCGGGGGACCAAGAGACCCAGTACTTC.

This clone was seen a handful of times. The chain has TRBV9 and TRBJ2-1; weak D call: TRBD2 (6 bases). The CDR3 covers 14 residues. Germline V lookup: CDR1 SGDLS, CDR2 YYNGEE. With 7 bases removed from V and 0 bases from J, the gap between germline ends came to 11 bases. CDR3 DNA: TGTGCCAGCCGCGGGGCCAGCTCCTACAATGAGCAGTTCTTC. Its translation: CASRGASSYNEQFF.

This chain joins TRBV25-1 and TRBJ2-1; 10 nucleotides align to TRBD2. CDR1 and CDR2 from the germline V gene are MGHDK and SYGVNS. Trimming removed 1 base from V and 0 bases from J; junction bases left unmatched: 3. The CDR3 spans 17 residues. CDR3 coding DNA: TGTGCCAGCAGTGAATGGGCTAGCGGGAGCTCCTACAATGAGCAGTTCTTC. The encoded protein is CASSEWASGSSYNEQFF.

V is TRBV10-3 and J is TRBJ2-7; D call uncertain. The CDR3 has 12 residues. In germline, CDR1 is ENHRY, CDR2 SYGVKD. Between the trimmed V and J ends, which lost 2 bases and 4 bases, there was a span of 6 bases. The CDR3 here is CAISEAGYEQYF. In DNA, the CDR3 is TGTGCCATCAGTGAGGCCGGGTACGAGCAGTACTTC.

The chain combines TRBV21-1 with TRBJ1-1; no check of the table's D call, TRBD1, against the DNA was made. TRBV21-1 is an annotated pseudogene. The CDR3 has 14 residues. Written as DNA, the CDR3 is TGTGCCAGCAGCTACACAGGGTTGAGCACTGAAGCTTTCTTT. This sequence encodes CASSYTGLSTEAFF.

This CDR3 reads CASSLGSPPGEQYF. The CDR3 nucleotides are TGTGCCAGCAGCTTAGGCAGCCCACCAGGGGAGCAGTACTTC. The genes are TRBV7-2 and TRBJ2-7, with D possibly TRBD1 on 5 matching bases. Germline values: CDR1 SGHTA, CDR2 FQGNSA. V gave up 1 base and J gave up 7 bases, with 14 bases separating them. The CDR3 runs 14 residues.

The chain links TRBV28 to TRBJ2-5, with TRBD2 identical over 8 bases. This CDR3 has 13 residues. The ends lost 5 bases at V and 4 bases at J; junction bases unmatched: 3. Germline CDR1 reads MDHEN; CDR2 reads SYDVKM. DNA of the CDR3: TGTGCCAGCAGTATAGCGGGGATAGAGACCCAGTACTTC. It is translated as CASSIAGIETQYF.

This clone is a singleton in its sample. The chain is built from TRBV5-1 and TRBJ1-6; 8 positions match TRBD1. CDR3 length equals 17 residues. Germline lookup yields CDR1 SGHRS and CDR2 YFSETQ. V shed 4 bases and J 9 bases; nucleotides not matched to a gene: 15. The CDR3 reads CASSPTDRVSSGSPLHF. In DNA form, the CDR3 reads TGCGCCAGCAGCCCTACGGACAGGGTATCCTCCGGTTCACCCCTCCACTTT.

The chain uses TRBV18 and TRBJ1-3; no definite D call. V was shortened by 4 bases and J by 4 bases, with 11 bases between the two germline ends. Germline values: CDR1 KGHSH, CDR2 LQKENI. CDR3 length equals 14 residues. The CDR3 sequence is CASSLGIEGNTIYF. The CDR3 DNA is TGTGCCAGCTCACTCGGGATCGAAGGAAACACCATATATTTT. Supplemented by reference TRBV18 and TRBJ1-3, the full variable domain reads NAGVMQNPRHLVRRRGQEARLRCSPMKGHSHVYWYRQLPEEGLKFMVYLQKENIIDESGMPKERFSAEFPKEGPSILRIQQVVRGDSAAYFCASSLGIEGNTIYFGEGSWLTVV.

The V call is TRBV19, the J call TRBJ1-5, with a weak D call TRBD1 (5 bases). Germline V gene sequence: CDR1 LNHDA, CDR2 SQIVND (reference sequence). The germline V and J ends were trimmed by 5 bases and 5 bases, with 16 bases remaining between them. The CDR3 covers 15 residues. CDR3 amino acids: CASSVGVAGYQPQHF. The CDR3, as DNA: TGTGCCAGTAGTGTAGGGGTCGCGGGATATCAGCCCCAGCATTTT. The full variable domain, with the rest looked up from reference TRBV19 and TRBJ1-5, is DGGITQSPKYLFRKEGQNVTLSCEQNLNHDAMYWYRQDPGQGLRLIYYSQIVNDFQKGDIAEGYSVSREKKESFPLTVTSAQKNPTAFYLCASSVGVAGYQPQHFGDGTRLSIL.

The chain is built from TRBV24-1 and TRBJ2-7; the match to TRBD1 covers 10 bases. This CDR3 is built from 15 residues. Germline V gene sequence: CDR1 KGHDR, CDR2 SFDVKD. V shed 2 bases, J shed 5 bases, and the junction held 5 bases outside the gene matches. The CDR3 is CATSDSTGTGDEQYF. CDR3 sequence (DNA): TGTGCCACCAGTGATTCCACCGGGACAGGGGACGAGCAGTACTTC.

This chain uses TRBV27 with TRBJ1-2, with 11 bases aligning to TRBD1. The CDR3 runs 14 residues. From germline, CDR1 is MNHEY and CDR2 SMNVEV (reference sequence). The J segment lost 7 bases and the V segment lost 5 bases, leaving 6 bases of the junction unmatched. Here the CDR3 DNA reads TGTGCCAGCAGTCCGGGACAGGGGGAAGGTGGCTACACCTTC. It specifies CASSPGQGEGGYTF.

The chain employs TRBV5-1 and TRBJ2-1, with 11 bases fitting TRBD1. This CDR3 contains 15 residues. Losses at the gene ends were 2 bases for V and 14 bases for J; bases not matched to a gene: 12. Germline assignment: CDR1 SGHRS and CDR2 YFSETQ. CDR3 DNA: TGCGCCAGCAGCTTATTAGGGGGACAGGGGGAAAACAAGTTCTTC. Translation gives CASSLLGGQGENKFF.

CDR3: CASSDQTGVGSPLHF. The CDR3 bases are TGTGCCAGCAGTGACCAGACAGGGGTAGGTTCACCCCTCCACTTT. The chain recombines TRBV25-1 with TRBJ1-6; 8 bases agree with TRBD1. Looked up from germline, CDR1 is MGHDK and CDR2 is SYGVNS. The CDR3 extends over 15 amino acids. The junction had 7 bases not matched to a gene; V was cut back by 3 bases and J by 9 bases.

This chain joins TRBV28 and TRBJ2-7, with 8 bases lining up with TRBD1. The CDR3 runs 17 residues. Germline CDR1 reads MDHEN; CDR2 reads SYDVKM. Trimming cost V 5 bases and J 3 bases; bases outside gene matches: 15. In DNA form, the CDR3 reads TGTGCCAGCAGTCTCAATGATTGGACAGGGAGAAGCTACGAGCAGTACTTC. Its translation: CASSLNDWTGRSYEQYF.

This chain uses TRBV28 with TRBJ2-1, with 8 positions matching TRBD2. Germline V CDR1 and CDR2: MDHEN, SYDVKM. This CDR3 contains 15 residues. Trimming took 5 bases from V and 6 from J; bases not matched to a gene: 9. The CDR3 is CASSITSGSFNEQFF. Here the CDR3 DNA reads TGTGCCAGCAGTATCACCAGCGGGAGTTTCAATGAGCAGTTCTTC.

This rearrangement joins TRBV19 to TRBJ1-2, with 8 bases aligning to TRBD1. The V and J ends lost 7 bases and 8 bases, in that order; junction bases with no gene match: 12. The CDR3 totals 14 residues. The germline V gene encodes CDR1 LNHDA and CDR2 SQIVND (reference sequence). The CDR3: CASTPDRVFGGYTF. The CDR3 DNA follows: TGTGCCAGTACCCCGGACAGGGTCTTTGGGGGCTACACCTTC.

V and J are TRBV5-1 and TRBJ2-7; TRBD1 matches at 8 bases. Losses at the gene ends were 0 bases for V and 5 bases for J; bases not matched to a gene: 4. Germline values: CDR1 SGHRS, CDR2 YFSETQ. The CDR3 length is 14 residues. The CDR3 coding sequence is TGCGCCAGCAGCTTGGGTTCAGGGGGCGACGAGCAGTACTTC. Protein: CASSLGSGGDEQYF.

This clone was observed once. The rearrangement links TRBV7-2 to TRBJ2-1; tentatively, D is TRBD1 (6 bases). The CDR3 is 13 amino acids. Germline CDR1 is SGHTA and CDR2 is FQGNSA. Trimming stripped 2 bases from V and 6 bases from J, with 8 bases between. The CDR3 coding sequence is TGTGCCAGCAGCTTACAGGGGTTCAATGAGCAGTTCTTC. Translated: CASSLQGFNEQFF.

This clone turned up a few times. The rearrangement links TRBV5-1 to TRBJ1-1, with D possibly TRBD1 on 5 matching bases. Trimming shortened V by 5 bases and J by 2 bases, and 16 bases separated the two germline ends. The CDR3 runs 15 residues. Germline CDR1 is SGHRS and CDR2 is YFSETQ. The CDR3 coding sequence is TGCGCCAGCAGAATGCCCGGGGGGGAAAACACTGAAGCTTTCTTT. As protein: CASRMPGGENTEAFF.

The rearrangement links TRBV28 to TRBJ2-3; TRBD2 matches at 8 bases. Trimming cost V 3 bases and J 6 bases; bases outside gene matches: 8. CDR1 and CDR2 (germline): MDHEN, SYDVKM. The CDR3 length is 15 residues. CDR3 region: CASSLKAGVWDTQYF. CDR3 coding DNA: TGTGCCAGCAGTTTGAAAGCGGGAGTCTGGGATACGCAGTATTTT. Together with reference TRBV28 and TRBJ2-3, the CDR3 gives the full variable domain: DVKVTQSSRYLVKRTGEKVFLECVQDMDHENMFWYRQDPGLGLRLIYFSYDVKMKEKGDIPEGYSVSREKKERFSLILESASTNQTSMYLCASSLKAGVWDTQYFGPGTRLTVL.

CDR3 amino acids: CASSLARATDGTQYF. Written as DNA, the CDR3 is TGTGCCAGCAGCTTAGCGAGGGCAACCGACGGGACCCAGTACTTC. The chain is built from TRBV7-8 and TRBJ2-5; D is possibly TRBD2 (5 bases). Trimming pared 0 bases from V and 7 bases from J, leaving 15 bases between. This CDR3 region has 15 residues. Germline assignment: CDR1 SGHVS and CDR2 FQNEAQ.

The chain uses TRBV11-2 and TRBJ2-1; the match to TRBD2 covers 10 bases. V lost 5 bases and J lost 4; bases outside the gene matches: 5. This CDR3 has 15 amino acids. Germline V lookup: CDR1 SGHAT, CDR2 FQNNGV. CDR3 region: CASSTWTSGYNEQFF. The CDR3, as DNA: TGTGCCAGCAGCACCTGGACTAGCGGATACAATGAGCAGTTCTTC.